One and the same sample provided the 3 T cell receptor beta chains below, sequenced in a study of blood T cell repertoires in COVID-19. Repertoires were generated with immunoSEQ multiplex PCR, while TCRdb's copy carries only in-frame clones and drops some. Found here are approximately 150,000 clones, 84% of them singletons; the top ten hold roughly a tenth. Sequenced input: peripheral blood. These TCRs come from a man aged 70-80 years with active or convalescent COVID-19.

CDR3 loop: CASSQIPLGTQYF. In DNA, the CDR3 is TGCGCCAGCAGCCAGATCCCATTGGGCACGCAGTATTTT. The chain employs TRBV4-1 and TRBJ2-3; no clear D gene. The CDR3 is 13 amino acids. CDR1 is MGHRA, CDR2 YSYEKL, per germline. V lost 3 bases and J 9 bases, leaving 13 bases between the germline ends.

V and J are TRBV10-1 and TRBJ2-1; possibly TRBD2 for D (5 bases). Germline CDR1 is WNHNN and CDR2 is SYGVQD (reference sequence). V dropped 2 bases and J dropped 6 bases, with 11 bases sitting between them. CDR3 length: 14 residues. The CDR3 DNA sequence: TGCGCCAGCAGTGAGAGTCTCGAGGGCAATGAGCAGTTCTTC. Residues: CASSESLEGNEQFF.

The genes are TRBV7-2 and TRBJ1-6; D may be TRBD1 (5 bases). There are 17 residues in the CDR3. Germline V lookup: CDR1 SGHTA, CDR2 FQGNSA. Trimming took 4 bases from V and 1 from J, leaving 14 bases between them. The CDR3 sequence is CASSSTGGFSYNSPLHF. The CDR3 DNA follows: TGTGCCAGCAGCTCCACGGGGGGTTTTTCCTATAATTCACCCCTCCACTTT.